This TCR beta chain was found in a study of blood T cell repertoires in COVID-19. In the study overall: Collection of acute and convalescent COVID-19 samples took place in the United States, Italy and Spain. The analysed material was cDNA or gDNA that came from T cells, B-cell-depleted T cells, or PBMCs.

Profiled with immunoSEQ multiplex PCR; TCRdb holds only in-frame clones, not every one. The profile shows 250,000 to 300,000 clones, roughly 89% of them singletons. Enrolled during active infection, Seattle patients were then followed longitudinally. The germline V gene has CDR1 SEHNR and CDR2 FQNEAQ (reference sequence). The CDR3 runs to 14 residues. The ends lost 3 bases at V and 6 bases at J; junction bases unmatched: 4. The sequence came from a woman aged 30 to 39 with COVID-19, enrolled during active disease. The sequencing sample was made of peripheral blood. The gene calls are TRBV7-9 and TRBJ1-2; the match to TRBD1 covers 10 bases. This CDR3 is CASSFGTGVHGYTF. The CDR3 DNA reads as TGTGCCAGCAGCTTCGGGACAGGGGTTCATGGCTACACCTTC.